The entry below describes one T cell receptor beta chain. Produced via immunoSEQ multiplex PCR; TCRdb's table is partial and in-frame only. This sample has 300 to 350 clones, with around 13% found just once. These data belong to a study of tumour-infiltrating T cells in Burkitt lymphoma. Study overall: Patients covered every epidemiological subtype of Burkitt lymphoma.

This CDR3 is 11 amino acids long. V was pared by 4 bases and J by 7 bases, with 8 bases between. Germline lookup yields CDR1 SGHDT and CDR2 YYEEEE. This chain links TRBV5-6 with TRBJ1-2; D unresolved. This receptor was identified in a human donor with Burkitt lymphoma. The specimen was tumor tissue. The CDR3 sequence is CASSQTRGYTF. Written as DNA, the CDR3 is TGTGCCAGCAGCCAGACGCGTGGCTACACCTTC.